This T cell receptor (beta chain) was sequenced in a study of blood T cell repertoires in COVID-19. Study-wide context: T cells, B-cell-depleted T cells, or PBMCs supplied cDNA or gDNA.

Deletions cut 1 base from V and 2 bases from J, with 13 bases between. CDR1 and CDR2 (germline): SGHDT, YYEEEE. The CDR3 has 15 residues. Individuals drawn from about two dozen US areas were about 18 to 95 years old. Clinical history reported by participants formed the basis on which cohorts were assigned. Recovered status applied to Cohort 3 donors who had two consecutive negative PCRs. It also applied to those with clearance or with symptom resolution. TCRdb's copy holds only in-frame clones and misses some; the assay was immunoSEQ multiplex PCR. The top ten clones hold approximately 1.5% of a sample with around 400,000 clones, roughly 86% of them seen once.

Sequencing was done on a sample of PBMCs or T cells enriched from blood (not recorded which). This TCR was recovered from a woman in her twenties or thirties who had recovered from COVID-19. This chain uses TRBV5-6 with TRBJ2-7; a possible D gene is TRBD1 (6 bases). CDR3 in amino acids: CASSLPGQTPYEQYF. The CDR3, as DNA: TGTGCCAGCAGCTTGCCTGGACAGACCCCCTACGAGCAGTACTTC.